Below are 28 T cell receptor beta chains sequenced from a single sample in a study of cytomegalovirus exposure and HLA in healthy donors. PCR used 60 Vbeta primers and 13 Jbeta primers. Profiled with immunoSEQ multiplex PCR; TCRdb holds only in-frame clones, not every one. This sample's table has some 70,000 clones. Sequencing was performed on PBMCs. Receptors were obtained from a man between 40 and 49 years old in good health and CMV-seronegative.

The V gene is TRBV7-9, the J gene TRBJ2-5; 9 nucleotides align to TRBD1. Germline trimming cut 5 bases from V and 9 bases from J; bases unmatched to any gene: 10. CDR3 length equals 14 residues. Germline-derived CDR1 and CDR2 are SEHNR and FQNEAQ (reference sequence). The CDR3 reads CASSADRGVSAQYF. The CDR3 nucleotides are TGTGCCAGCAGCGCCGACAGGGGGGTGTCGGCCCAGTACTTC.

Notes on this clone: Mismatch with germline at one junction end may stem from a read error. The chain uses TRBV5-1 and TRBJ1-5; unclear D gene. The germline gives CDR1 SGHRS, CDR2 YFSETQ. The CDR3 is 13 amino acids. CDR3 nucleotide sequence: TGCGCCAGCAGCTTCAGAGGCAACCAGCCCCAGCATTTT. It specifies CASSFRGNQPQHF.

The gene calls are TRBV11-3 and TRBJ1-1; D not certain. V gave up 6 bases and J gave up 1 base, with 9 bases separating them. This CDR3 is 13 amino acids long. The germline CDR1 and CDR2 sequences are SGHNT and YENEEA. This chain's CDR3 is CASRTPWNTEAFF. The CDR3 DNA reads as TGTGCCAGCAGGACACCGTGGAACACTGAAGCTTTCTTT.

The rearrangement uses TRBV4-1 and TRBJ1-5; 7 bases line up with TRBD1. There are 14 residues in the CDR3. CDR1 and CDR2 (germline): MGHRA, YSYEKL. Trimming at V came to 4 bases and at J to 4 bases, leaving 4 bases not matched to a gene. DNA of the CDR3: TGCGCCAGCAGCCTAGGACAGGCGAATCAGCCCCAGCATTTT. Amino acids: CASSLGQANQPQHF.

This chain links TRBV7-3 with TRBJ2-2, with 8 bases identical to TRBD2. Losses at the gene ends were 1 base for V and 7 bases for J; bases not matched to a gene: 8. The CDR3 consists of 16 residues. Looked up from germline, CDR1 is SGHTA and CDR2 is FQGTGA. CDR3 coding DNA: TGTGCCAGCAGCTTAAGTCCCAGCGGGGGAATCGGGGAGCTGTTTTTT. It is translated as CASSLSPSGGIGELFF.

The chain carries TRBV5-4 and TRBJ1-1; D gene ambiguous. V was trimmed by 4 bases and J by 1 base, leaving 8 bases between them. The CDR3 extends over 13 amino acids. The germline gives CDR1 SGHNT, CDR2 YYREEE (reference sequence). The CDR3 sequence: CASSRGENTEAFF. The CDR3 region has the DNA TGTGCCAGCAGCCGCGGGGAGAACACTGAAGCTTTCTTT.

The chain is built from TRBV6-5 and TRBJ1-1; 7 nucleotides line up with TRBD1. The trim removed 6 bases at V and 4 bases at J, leaving 8 bases unmatched. In germline, CDR1 is MNHEY, CDR2 SVGAGI. This CDR3 comprises 14 residues. CDR3 coding DNA: TGTGCCAGCAGCCGGAGGGGGCCGGGCACTGAAGCTTTCTTT. Protein: CASSRRGPGTEAFF.

V gene TRBV11-2 combines with J gene TRBJ1-6; TRBD1 matches 8 bases. The CDR3 consists of 14 residues. Looked up from germline, CDR1 is SGHAT and CDR2 is FQNNGV. V dropped 7 bases and J dropped 6; count of bases not matched to a gene: 5. CDR3 residues: CASKRGQGNSPLHF. CDR3 bases: TGTGCCAGCAAGCGTGGACAGGGTAATTCACCCCTCCACTTT.

The V call is TRBV1, the J call TRBJ1-3; the listed D gene, TRBD1, was not tested against the DNA. TRBV1 represents a pseudogene. The CDR3 has 17 residues. The CDR3 DNA sequence: TGCACCAGCAGCCGTCAGGCAGGTCCAATCTCCGGAAACACCATATATTTT. This translates into CTSSRQAGPISGNTIYF.

As concerns this clone: One end of the junction varies from germline; a read error may be responsible. V is TRBV7-3 and J is TRBJ1-2, with 7 positions matching TRBD1. Germline values: CDR1 SGHTA, CDR2 FQGTGA. This CDR3 is 14 amino acids long. CDR3 nucleotide sequence: TGTGCCAGCAGCCCTACGACAGGGTCCTATGACTACACCTTC. This sequence encodes CASSPTTGSYDYTF.

The V call is TRBV5-5, the J call TRBJ1-6; 10 bases fit TRBD1. The CDR3 extends over 16 amino acids. V was pared by 0 bases and J by 7 bases, with 4 bases of the junction left unmatched. The germline V gene has CDR1 SGHKS and CDR2 YYEKEE (reference sequence). The CDR3 spells CASSLERTGGNSPLHF. DNA of the CDR3: TGTGCCAGCAGCTTGGAGCGGACAGGGGGAAATTCACCCCTCCACTTT. The full variable domain, its missing parts supplied by reference TRBV5-5 and TRBJ1-6, is DAGVTQSPTHLIKTRGQQVTLRCSPISGHKSVSWYQQVLGQGPQFIFQYYEKEERGRGNFPDRFSARQFPNYSSELNVNALLLGDSALYLCASSLERTGGNSPLHFGNGTRLTVT.

The rearrangement links TRBV6-5 to TRBJ1-4; no reliable D call. The V gene's germline CDR1 is MNHEY and CDR2 SVGAGI. The CDR3 covers 15 residues. V lost 0 bases to trimming and J lost 8 bases, with 13 bases between them. CDR3 sequence reads: CASSYSNLPEEKLFF. DNA for the CDR3: TGTGCCAGCAGTTACTCGAATCTGCCCGAGGAAAAACTGTTTTTT.

The chain joins TRBV11-2 to TRBJ2-7; TRBD2 aligns across 10 bases. Unmatched junction bases numbered 11, after V lost 6 bases and J lost 6 bases. The germline CDR1 and CDR2 sequences are SGHAT and FQNNGV. The length of the CDR3 is 15 residues. CDR3 in amino acids: CASRPKAGGPIEQYF. CDR3 sequence (DNA): TGTGCCAGCAGACCCAAAGCGGGGGGGCCTATCGAGCAGTACTTC.

The chain links TRBV6-5 to TRBJ2-1, with a weak D call TRBD1 (8 bases). Looked up from germline, CDR1 is MNHEY and CDR2 is SVGAGI. There are 14 residues in the CDR3. With 10 bases removed from V and 7 bases from J, the gap between germline ends came to 20 bases. CDR3 coding DNA: TGTGCCACTCACAGGGGGGGACCCACGAATGAGCAGTTCTTC. Translated, it gives CATHRGGPTNEQFF.

The rearrangement uses TRBV5-5 and TRBJ1-2; D might be TRBD1 (5 bases). V lost 0 bases and J 5 bases, leaving 17 bases between the germline ends. Germline loops: CDR1 SGHKS, CDR2 YYEKEE (reference sequence). This CDR3 has 16 residues. In DNA, the CDR3 is TGTGCCAGCAGCTTGGACCATGGAGGGGATGGATATGGCTACACCTTC. Its translation: CASSLDHGGDGYGYTF.

The chain joins TRBV7-9 to TRBJ2-4; D might be TRBD1 (5 bases). The CDR3 is 17 amino acids. Per the germline V gene, CDR1 is SEHNR and CDR2 is FQNEAQ (reference sequence). The V end was cut by 3 bases, the J end by 0 bases, with 15 bases between. The CDR3 reads CASSFDRLHTAKNIQYF. CDR3 nucleotides: TGTGCCAGCAGCTTCGACAGATTACACACAGCCAAAAACATTCAGTACTTC.

J is TRBJ2-5 and V is TRBV9; TRBD2 matches 10 bases. CDR3 size: 15 residues. Germline V lookup: CDR1 SGDLS, CDR2 YYNGEE. Losses at the gene ends were 4 bases for V and 4 bases for J; bases not matched to a gene: 7. The CDR3 loop is CASSRSGGPRETQYF. The CDR3 DNA reads as TGTGCCAGCAGCCGTAGCGGGGGGCCGCGAGAGACCCAGTACTTC.

This sequence joins TRBV10-1 and TRBJ1-5, with 7 bases aligning to TRBD1. Germline loops: CDR1 WNHNN, CDR2 SYGVQD (reference sequence). The CDR3 sequence is 13 residues long. Trimming at V came to 9 bases and at J to 4 bases, leaving 6 bases not matched to a gene. The CDR3 is CASSRDSNQPQHF. In nucleotides, the CDR3 is TGCGCCAGTTCCCGGGACAGTAATCAGCCCCAGCATTTT.

This chain uses TRBV19 with TRBJ1-6; possible D gene TRBD1, 5 bases. The V end lost 9 bases, the J end lost 10 bases, and 7 bases lay between the germline ends. Germline lookup yields CDR1 LNHDA and CDR2 SQIVND (reference sequence). The CDR3 has 10 amino acids. CDR3 DNA: TGTGCCAGAGGGGCGTCACCCCTCCACTTT. This sequence encodes CARGASPLHF.

The chain employs TRBV28 and TRBJ1-2; weak D call: TRBD1 (6 bases). The length of the CDR3 is 16 residues. Deletions cut 5 bases from V and 4 bases from J, with 20 bases between. CDR1 and CDR2 from the germline V gene are MDHEN and SYDVKM. Here the CDR3 reads CASSPPTGQTGYGYTF. In DNA, the CDR3 is TGTGCCAGCAGTCCCCCTACCGGACAGACCGGCTATGGCTACACCTTC.

This chain uses TRBV18 with TRBJ1-2, with TRBD1 matching 7 bases. This CDR3 contains 15 residues. Looked up from germline, CDR1 is KGHSH and CDR2 is LQKENI. V lost 4 bases, J lost 5 bases, and 10 bases stayed unmatched. The CDR3 loop is CASSQEPGQTYGYTF. The CDR3 bases are TGTGCCAGCTCACAAGAGCCGGGACAGACTTATGGCTACACCTTC.

J is TRBJ1-5 and V is TRBV7-3; no reliable D call. Trimming took off 4 bases at V and 4 bases at J, with 8 bases between the two ends. Germline-derived CDR1 and CDR2 are SGHTA and FQGTGA. The CDR3 is made up of 13 amino acids. DNA of the CDR3: TGTGCCAGCAGCTATACGAGTAATCAGCCCCAGCATTTT. It specifies CASSYTSNQPQHF. The full variable domain, completed using reference TRBV7-3 and TRBJ1-5, is GAGVSQTPSNKVTEKGKYVELRCDPISGHTALYWYRQSLGQGPEFLIYFQGTGAADDSGLPNDRFFAVRPEGSVSTLKIQRTERGDSAVYLCASSYTSNQPQHFGDGTRLSIL.

Written as DNA, the CDR3 is TGTGCCAGCAGCCCGGACAGGGGCTACACCTTC. Protein product: CASSPDRGYTF. The chain is built from TRBV7-9 and TRBJ1-2, with 7 bases matching TRBD1. CDR3 size: 11 residues. J gave up 8 bases and V 5 bases, and 2 bases lay outside the gene matches. Per the germline V gene, CDR1 is SEHNR and CDR2 is FQNEAQ (reference sequence).

This chain joins TRBV14 and TRBJ1-2, with 10 nucleotides matching TRBD1. Germline V gene lookup returns CDR1 SGHDN and CDR2 FVKESK. Trimming cost V 4 bases and J 4 bases; bases outside gene matches: 3. CDR3 length: 14 residues. The CDR3 DNA is TGTGCCAGCAGCCGGGACAGGGGAGGCTATGGCTACACCTTC. It translates to CASSRDRGGYGYTF.

The chain recombines TRBV9 with TRBJ2-1; D remains ambiguous. The germline V and J ends were trimmed by 0 bases and 8 bases, with 6 bases remaining between them. This CDR3 has 12 residues. The germline V gene has CDR1 SGDLS and CDR2 YYNGEE. Here the CDR3 DNA reads TGTGCCAGCAGCGTAGAAGAGGATGAGCAGTTCTTC. It translates to CASSVEEDEQFF.

This chain uses TRBV14 with TRBJ1-2; TRBD1 matches at 7 bases. Trimming took 6 bases from V and 8 from J; bases not matched to a gene: 15. The CDR3 runs to 15 residues. Germline V lookup: CDR1 SGHDN, CDR2 FVKESK. CDR3 loop: CASSRTNRGVRGYTF. CDR3 nucleotides: TGTGCCAGCAGTCGAACCAACAGGGGCGTTCGCGGCTACACCTTC.

V gene TRBV25-1 combines with J gene TRBJ1-2; D ambiguous. CDR1 is MGHDK, CDR2 SYGVNS, per germline. This CDR3 comprises 14 residues. The V end lost 0 bases, the J end lost 1 base, and 6 bases lay between the germline ends. CDR3 region: CASSEYGNNYGYTF. The CDR3 nucleotides are TGTGCCAGCAGTGAATACGGGAATAACTATGGCTACACCTTC.

This chain links TRBV6-1 with TRBJ1-5; the D is unclear. CDR1 and CDR2 (germline): MNHNS, SASEGT. The V gene lost 6 bases and the J gene lost 5 bases, with 5 bases spanning the gap. The CDR3 length is 11 residues. CDR3 sequence (DNA): TGTGCCAGCAGGGCATATCAGCCCCAGCATTTT. This translates into CASRAYQPQHF.